This is a list of T cell receptor beta chains from one sample in a study of cytomegalovirus exposure and HLA in healthy donors. Measured with immunoSEQ multiplex PCR; TCRdb has only the in-frame clones, and not every one. This sample has approximately 160,000 clones, with around four fifths found just once. The specimen was PBMCs. These receptors were taken from a man aged 25-45 years in good health and CMV-seropositive. CDR3s leave out the opening cysteine and the closing phenylalanine or tryptophan. A D gene is named only where the DNA matches it firmly.

D: TRBD1
V: TRBV5-6
CDR3: ASSAGQGSSNQPQH

D: TRBD2
V: TRBV4-2
CDR3: ASSQETSGGGTDTQY

D: TRBD1
V: TRBV5-1
CDR3: ASSSSVTGLGETQY

D: -
V: TRBV9
CDR3: ASSVEQGGEQY

D: -
V: TRBV25-1
CDR3: ASSESGAEAF

D: TRBD1
V: TRBV10-3
CDR3: AIQGGTDTQY

D: TRBD2
V: TRBV6-4
CDR3: ASSLRLATTEETQY

D: TRBD1
V: TRBV27
CDR3: ASSPPPPGQGNEQF

D: TRBD1
V: TRBV7-9
CDR3: ASSLPDRVNEQY

D: -
V: TRBV4-2
CDR3: ASSQEDRHETQY

D: -
V: TRBV29-1
CDR3: SVRGRPGYT

D: TRBD2
V: TRBV2
CDR3: ASRGGTYEQY

D: TRBD1
V: TRBV4-2
CDR3: ASSRDTGAEAQY

D: TRBD1
V: TRBV7-2
CDR3: ASSEGQGYGYT

D: -
V: TRBV7-2
CDR3: ASSLGADLNEQF

D: -
V: TRBV29-1
CDR3: SVEGGQTSVGYNEQF

D: TRBD2
V: TRBV7-3
CDR3: ASSSLAGGYNEQF

D: TRBD2
V: TRBV6-6
CDR3: ASSLLAGYGEQF

D: TRBD2
V: TRBV7-2
CDR3: ASRWSSGAYEQY

D: TRBD2
V: TRBV7-2
CDR3: ASSLVAGGSYEQY

D: TRBD2
V: TRBV6-5
CDR3: ASTLSGGTQETQY

D: TRBD2
V: TRBV2
CDR3: ASSEFAGGRTDTQY

D: TRBD1
V: TRBV15
CDR3: ATSRDGTGGFYYGYT

D: -
V: TRBV10-3
CDR3: AISVRQNTGELF

D: TRBD1
V: TRBV29-1
CDR3: SARDREKGDYEQY

D: -
V: TRBV13
CDR3: ASSYPSVDYNEQF